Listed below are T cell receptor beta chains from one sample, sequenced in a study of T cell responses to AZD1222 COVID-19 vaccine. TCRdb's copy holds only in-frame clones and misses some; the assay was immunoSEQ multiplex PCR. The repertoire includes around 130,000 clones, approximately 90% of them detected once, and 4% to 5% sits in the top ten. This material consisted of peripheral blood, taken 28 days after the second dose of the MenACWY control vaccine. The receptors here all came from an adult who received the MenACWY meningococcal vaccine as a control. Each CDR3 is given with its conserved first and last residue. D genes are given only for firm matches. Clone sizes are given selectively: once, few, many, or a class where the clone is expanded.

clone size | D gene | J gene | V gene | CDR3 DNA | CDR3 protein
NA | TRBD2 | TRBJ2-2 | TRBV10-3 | TGTGCCATCAGTGAAGCGGGAGTAATCACCGGGGAGCTGTTTTTT | CAISEAGVITGELFF
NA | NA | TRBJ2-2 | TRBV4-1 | TGCGCCAGCAAGGAGGGCAGCACTAACACCGGGGAGCTGTTTTTT | CASKEGSTNTGELFF
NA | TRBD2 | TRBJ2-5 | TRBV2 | TGTGCCAGTGGAGTAGGACTAGCGGGAGAAGGAGAGACCCAGTACTTC | CASGVGLAGEGETQYF
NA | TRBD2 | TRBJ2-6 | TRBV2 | TGTGCCAGCCACGAGGTAGCGGGATTATCTGGGGCCAACGTCCTGACTTTC | CASHEVAGLSGANVLTF
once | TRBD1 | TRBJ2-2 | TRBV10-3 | TGTGCCACCAGGACAGGAACCTCGAACACCGGGGAGCTGTTTTTT | CATRTGTSNTGELFF
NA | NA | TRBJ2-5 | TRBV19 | TGTGCCAGTAGCTTACAGGGGACTCAAGAGACCCAGTACTTC | CASSLQGTQETQYF
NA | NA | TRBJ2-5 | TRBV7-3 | TGTGCCAGCAGCTTCGGGGGCGAAAAGGGAGAGACCCAGTACTTC | CASSFGGEKGETQYF
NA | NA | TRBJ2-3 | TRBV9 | TGTGCCAGCAGTGAGGGGGGGGCAGATACGCAGTATTTT | CASSEGGADTQYF
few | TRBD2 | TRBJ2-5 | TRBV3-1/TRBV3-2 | TGTGCCAGCAGCCAAGTTGGGGGGGTCCTAGGGCGACAAGAGACCCAGTACTTC | CASSQVGGVLGRQETQYF
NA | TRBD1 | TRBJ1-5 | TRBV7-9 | TGTGCCAGCAGCCCCCTCCTGCCGGGACAGGGGGTTCAGCCCCAGCATTTT | CASSPLLPGQGVQPQHF
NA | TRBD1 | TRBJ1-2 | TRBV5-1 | TGCGCCAGCAGCGAAGCGACACAGGGGGCGAGGGGTAACTATGGCTACACCTTC | CASSEATQGARGNYGYTF
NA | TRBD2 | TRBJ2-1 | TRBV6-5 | TGTGCCAGCACGGTGCTGGGACTAGCAAATGAGCAGTTCTTC | CASTVLGLANEQFF
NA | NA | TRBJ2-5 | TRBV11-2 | TGTGCCAGCAGCCCACCTCGGGCGGGAAGAGAGACCCAGTACTTC | CASSPPRAGRETQYF
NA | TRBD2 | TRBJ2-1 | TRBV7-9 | TGTGCCAGCAGCCCGGGACTAGCGGGCGGGAGCTCCTACAATGAGCAGTTCTTC | CASSPGLAGGSSYNEQFF
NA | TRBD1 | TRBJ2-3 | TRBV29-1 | TGCAGCGTGACAGGGAGCACAGATACGCAGTATTTT | CSVTGSTDTQYF
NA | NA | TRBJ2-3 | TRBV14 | TGTGCCAGCAGCCAATGGGGGCCTGGGGATACGCAGTATTTT | CASSQWGPGDTQYF
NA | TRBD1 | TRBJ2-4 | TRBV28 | TGTGCCAGCAGCCCAACCTATGGACAGGGGAAGGTCAAAAACATTCAGTACTTC | CASSPTYGQGKVKNIQYF
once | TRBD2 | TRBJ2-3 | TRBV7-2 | TGTGCCAGCAGCTGGCAACCGGGACTAGACACAGATACGCAGTATTTT | CASSWQPGLDTDTQYF
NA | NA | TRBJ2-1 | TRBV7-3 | TGTGCCAGCAGCTTAGGCGGGCGCAGTAATGAGCAGTTCTTC | CASSLGGRSNEQFF
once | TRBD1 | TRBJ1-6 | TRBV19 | TGTGCCAGTAGTATAGATTCGAGACAGGGGAATTCACCCCTCCACTTT | CASSIDSRQGNSPLHF
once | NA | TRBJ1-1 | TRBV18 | TGTGCCAGCTCACGACTCCAGGGTAGTTGGACTGAAGCTTTCTTT | CASSRLQGSWTEAFF
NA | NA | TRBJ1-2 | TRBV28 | TGTGCCAGCAGTTCCTTTATCTATTACGGCTACACCTTC | CASSSFIYYGYTF
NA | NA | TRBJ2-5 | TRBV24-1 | TGTGCCACCAGTGCGGTGGGAACGCAAGAGACCCAGTACTTC | CATSAVGTQETQYF
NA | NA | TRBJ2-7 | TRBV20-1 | TGCAGTGCTAGCCGGGACTACGAGCAGTACTTC | CSASRDYEQYF
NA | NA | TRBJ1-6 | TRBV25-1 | TGTGCCAGCGGCGCAGGGTGGGATAATTCACCCCTCCACTTT | CASGAGWDNSPLHF
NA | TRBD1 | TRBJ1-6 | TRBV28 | TGTGCCAGCAGTTCCTCCCGGGACAGGGTTTCACCCCTCCACTTT | CASSSSRDRVSPLHF
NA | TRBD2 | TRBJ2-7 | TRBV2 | TGTGCCAGCAGACTAGCGGGGACCTACGAGCAGTACTTC | CASRLAGTYEQYF
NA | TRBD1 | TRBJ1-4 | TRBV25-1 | TGTGCCAGCAGTGAATATCGGACAGGGATAAGGGAAAAACTGTTTTTT | CASSEYRTGIREKLFF
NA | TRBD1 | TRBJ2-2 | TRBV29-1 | TGCAGCGTTGAAGTGGGAAAAAGACAGGGGAGGTCGAACACCGGGGAGCTGTTTTTT | CSVEVGKRQGRSNTGELFF
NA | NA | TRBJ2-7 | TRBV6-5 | TGTGCCAGCAGTTATGACTTTACTAAGGAGCAGTACTTC | CASSYDFTKEQYF
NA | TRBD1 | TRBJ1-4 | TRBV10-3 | TGTGCCATCAGACCCGGACAGGGGGATGAAAAACTGTTTTTT | CAIRPGQGDEKLFF
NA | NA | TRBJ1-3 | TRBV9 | TGTGCCAGCAGCGTAGGGAGTGCTGGAAACACCATATATTTT | CASSVGSAGNTIYF
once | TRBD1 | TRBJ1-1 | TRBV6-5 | TGTGCCAGCAGTTCCGGGACAGGCGGAGCTTTCTTT | CASSSGTGGAFF
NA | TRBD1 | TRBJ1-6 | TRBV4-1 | TGCGCCAGCAGCCTACAGGGGAATAATTCACCCCTCCACTTT | CASSLQGNNSPLHF
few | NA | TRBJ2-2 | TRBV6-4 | TGTGCCAGCAGAGACCTAGGGAAAGCCGGGGAGCTGTTTTTT | CASRDLGKAGELFF
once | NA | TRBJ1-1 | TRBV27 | TGTGCCAGCAGTGAGGGCCACACTGAAGCTTTCTTT | CASSEGHTEAFF
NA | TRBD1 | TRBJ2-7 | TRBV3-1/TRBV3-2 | TGTGCCAGCAGCACAGGGACAGGGATCTGGGACGAGCAGTACTTC | CASSTGTGIWDEQYF
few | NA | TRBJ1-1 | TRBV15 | TGTGCCACCAGCAGTGCCTCGCTTGGCCCGGGGGCGGTCACTGAAGCTTTCTTT | CATSSASLGPGAVTEAFF
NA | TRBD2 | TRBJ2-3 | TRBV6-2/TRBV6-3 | TGTGCCAGCAGTTATACCACAGCGGGGTTCACAGATACGCAGTATTTT | CASSYTTAGFTDTQYF
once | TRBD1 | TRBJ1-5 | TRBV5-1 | TGCGCCAGCAGAACCGGGACAGGGAGCAATCAGCCCCAGCATTTT | CASRTGTGSNQPQHF
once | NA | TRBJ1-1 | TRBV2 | TGTGCCAGCAGTGATTGGGTTAGAGCTTTCTTT | CASSDWVRAFF
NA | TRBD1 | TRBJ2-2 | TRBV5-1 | TGCGCCAGCAGCTTGCGACAGGGGGCGTCCGGGGAGCTGTTTTTT | CASSLRQGASGELFF
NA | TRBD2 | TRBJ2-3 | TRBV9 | TGTGCCAGCAGCGTAGGGGGACTAGCTGGCGATACGCAGTATTTT | CASSVGGLAGDTQYF
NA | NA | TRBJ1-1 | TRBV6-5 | TGTGCCAGCCTAGGAGGGGCGGAAGCTTTCTTT | CASLGGAEAFF
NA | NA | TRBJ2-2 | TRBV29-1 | TGCAGCGTTGATCGGAACACCGGGGAGCTGTTTTTT | CSVDRNTGELFF